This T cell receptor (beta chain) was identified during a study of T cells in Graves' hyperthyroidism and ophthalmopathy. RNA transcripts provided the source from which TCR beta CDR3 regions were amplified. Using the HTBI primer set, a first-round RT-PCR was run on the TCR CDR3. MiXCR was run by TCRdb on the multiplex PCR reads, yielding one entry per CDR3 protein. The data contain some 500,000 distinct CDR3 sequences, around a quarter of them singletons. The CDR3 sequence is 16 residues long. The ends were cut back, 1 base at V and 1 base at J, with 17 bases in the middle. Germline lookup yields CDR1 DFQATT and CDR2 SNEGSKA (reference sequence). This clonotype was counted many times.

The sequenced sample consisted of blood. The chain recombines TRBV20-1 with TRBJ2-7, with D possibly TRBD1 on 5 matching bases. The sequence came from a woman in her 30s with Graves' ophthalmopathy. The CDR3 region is CSARGLPLTASYEQYF. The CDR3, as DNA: TGCAGTGCTAGAGGTCTCCCCTTGACAGCGTCCTACGAGCAGTACTTC.